These 4 T cell receptor beta chains originate from one sample sequenced in a study of blood T cell repertoires in COVID-19. Generated by immunoSEQ multiplex PCR, the TCRdb table keeps only in-frame clones and is missing some. The table records approximately 250,000 clones, 80% to 90% of them present only once. Material for sequencing was peripheral blood. The source of these receptors is a woman in her seventies with COVID-19, enrolled during active disease.

This rearrangement joins TRBV6-5 to TRBJ2-3, with a possible D match to TRBD1 (5 bases). The germline V gene has CDR1 MNHEY and CDR2 SVGAGI. The CDR3 consists of 14 residues. Trimming removed 5 bases from V and 5 bases from J, with 14 bases in between. The CDR3, as DNA: TGTGCCAGCAGTCGTTCACAGGCTCGAGATACGCAGTATTTT. Protein sequence: CASSRSQARDTQYF.

The chain links TRBV5-4 to TRBJ2-7; 7 positions agree with TRBD2. With 0 bases clipped from V and 3 bases from J, the junction kept 6 bases outside the gene matches. CDR1 and CDR2 from the germline V gene are SGHNT and YYREEE (reference sequence). CDR3 length equals 15 residues. CDR3: CASSLVGGSNYEQYF. DNA of the CDR3: TGTGCCAGCAGCTTGGTGGGCGGGAGTAACTACGAGCAGTACTTC.

The chain carries TRBV30 and TRBJ1-1; D gene unclear. Between the trimmed V and J ends, which lost 4 bases and 3 bases, there was a span of 12 bases. The V gene's germline CDR1 is GTSNPN and CDR2 SVGIG (reference sequence). CDR3 size: 13 residues. The CDR3 DNA follows: TGTGCCTGGATCCACCTTTCAGACACTGAAGCTTTCTTT. Encoded protein: CAWIHLSDTEAFF.

V is TRBV19 and J is TRBJ1-1; D remains ambiguous. Germline loops: CDR1 LNHDA, CDR2 SQIVND (reference sequence). Deletions cut 0 bases from V and 2 bases from J, with 10 bases between. The CDR3 runs to 15 residues. The CDR3 DNA sequence: TGTGCCAGTAGTATAGAACGAGGCAGTAACACTGAAGCTTTCTTT. It codes for CASSIERGSNTEAFF.